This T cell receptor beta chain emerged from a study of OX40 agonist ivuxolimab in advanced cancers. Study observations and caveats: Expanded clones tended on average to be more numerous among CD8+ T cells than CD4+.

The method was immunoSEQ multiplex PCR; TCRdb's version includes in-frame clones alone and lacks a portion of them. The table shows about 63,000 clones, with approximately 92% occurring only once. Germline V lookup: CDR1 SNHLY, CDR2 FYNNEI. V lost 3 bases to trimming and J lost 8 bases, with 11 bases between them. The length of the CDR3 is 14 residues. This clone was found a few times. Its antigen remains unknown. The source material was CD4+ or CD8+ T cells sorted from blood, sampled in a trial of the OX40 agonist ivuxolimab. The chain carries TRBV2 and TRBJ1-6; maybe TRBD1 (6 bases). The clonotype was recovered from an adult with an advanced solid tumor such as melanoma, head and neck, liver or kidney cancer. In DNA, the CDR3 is TGTGCCAGCAGTGAGCCGGGGGGGCATTCACCCCTCCACTTT. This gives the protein CASSEPGGHSPLHF. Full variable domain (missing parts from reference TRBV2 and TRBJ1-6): EPEVTQTPSHQVTQMGQEVILRCVPISNHLYFYWYRQILGQKVEFLVSFYNNEISEKSEIFDDQFSVERPDGSNFTLKIRSTKLEDSAMYFCASSEPGGHSPLHFGNGTRLTVT.